This T cell receptor (beta chain) was obtained from a study of PD-1 blockade in classical Hodgkin lymphoma. Points from the study as a whole: Complete responders had baseline diversity similar to newly diagnosed patients.

Brentuximab vedotin exposure varied, and every patient relapsed after autologous stem cell transplantation. Data came from immunoSEQ multiplex PCR; TCRdb stores just in-frame clones and leaves some out. The sample consists of 11,000 to 15,000 clones, 65% to 85% of them appearing once. Worth noting for this clone: Its antigen is unknown.

V lost 2 bases and J 4 bases, leaving 21 bases between the germline ends. CDR1 and CDR2 (germline): SGHDT, YYEEEE. This CDR3 has 18 residues. Sequenced material: peripheral blood mononuclear cells (PBMCs), taken before the second cycle of nivolumab. This clonotype was sampled from a human donor with classical Hodgkin lymphoma. The chain carries TRBV5-6 and TRBJ2-2; D tentatively fits TRBD1 or TRBD2 (6 bases each). CDR3 nucleotide sequence: TGTGCCAGCAGCTTCCTAGGGGGGCAGGGCCTCAGCACCGGGGAGCTGTTTTTT. Encoded protein: CASSFLGGQGLSTGELFF.